The TCR beta chain under discussion was sequenced for a study of blood T cells in healthy people across ages. Study summary: There was about one barcoded beta molecule captured by template switching per two T cells. Findings and caveats of the study: Getting older went along with TCR beta diversity per million T cells dropping roughly linearly.

On this clonotype itself: Its matching antigen is unknown.

The germline gives CDR1 KGHDR, CDR2 SFDVKD. The CDR3 is 15 residues long. The V gene lost 5 bases and the J gene lost 5 bases, with 16 bases spanning the gap. The use of a sample-barcoded 5' primer and a J-beta primer mix characterized a second PCR of about 7 to 12 cycles. MiXCR was run by TCRdb on the 5' RACE reads, yielding one entry per CDR3 protein. The sample gives 500,000 to 600,000 distinct CDR3 sequences, approximately 25% of which show up once; around 18% is in the top ten. The sample comprised blood. This chain links TRBV24-1 with TRBJ2-3, with D possibly being TRBD1 or TRBD2 (5 bases each). This TCR was recovered from a woman in her sixties or seventies in good health. The CDR3 loop is CATSVSRGPGDTQYF. In DNA form, the CDR3 reads TGTGCCACCAGTGTGTCTCGGGGCCCGGGAGATACGCAGTATTTT.